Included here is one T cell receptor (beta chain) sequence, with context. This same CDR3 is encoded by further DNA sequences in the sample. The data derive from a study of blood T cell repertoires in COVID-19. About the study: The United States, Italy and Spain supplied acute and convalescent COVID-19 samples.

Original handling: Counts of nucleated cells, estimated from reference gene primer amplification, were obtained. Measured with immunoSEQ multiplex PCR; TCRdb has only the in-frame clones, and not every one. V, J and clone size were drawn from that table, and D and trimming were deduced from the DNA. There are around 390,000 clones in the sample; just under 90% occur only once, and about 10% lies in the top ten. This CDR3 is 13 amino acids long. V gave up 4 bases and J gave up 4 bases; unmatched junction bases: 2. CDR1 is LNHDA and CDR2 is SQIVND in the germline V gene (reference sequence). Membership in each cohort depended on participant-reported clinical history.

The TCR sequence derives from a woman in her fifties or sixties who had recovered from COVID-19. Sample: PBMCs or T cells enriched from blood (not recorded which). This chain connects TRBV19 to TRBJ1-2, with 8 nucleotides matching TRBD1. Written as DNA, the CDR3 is TGTGCCAGTAGTACCGGACAGGGCTATGGCTACACCTTC. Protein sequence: CASSTGQGYGYTF.